The entry that follows covers one T cell receptor beta chain sequence. The data originate from a study of shared clonotypes between healthy human individuals. Study overall: Donor ages ranged 18 to 49 years: a couple of women, a few men.

CDR1 and CDR2 from the germline V gene are SGHRS and YFSETQ. The CDR3 contains 16 residues. The V gene lost 3 bases and the J gene lost 0 bases, with 13 bases spanning the gap. Generated by immunoSEQ multiplex PCR, the TCRdb table keeps only in-frame clones and is missing some. This repertoire shows over 400,000 clones, about 84% found once; its top ten account for 9.5% to 15%. The sample consisted of PBMCs. This TCR was sampled from a woman aged 40 to 50 in good health. Some clones in this sample may be carry-over from other donors' samples. The V and J genes are TRBV5-1 and TRBJ2-4; D is uncertain. CDR3 protein: CASSYGPQGAKNIQYF. The DNA for the CDR3 is TGCGCCAGCAGCTACGGCCCGCAAGGAGCCAAAAACATTCAGTACTTC. Drawing the rest from reference TRBV5-1 and TRBJ2-4, the complete variable domain is KAGVTQTPRYLIKTRGQQVTLSCSPISGHRSVSWYQQTPGQGLQFLFEYFSETQRNKGNFPGRFSGRQFSNSRSEMNVSTLELGDSALYLCASSYGPQGAKNIQYFGAGTRLSVL.